This T cell receptor beta chain was sequenced in a study of vaccination effects on CD4 cells after COVID-19 (dated 2022 in TCRdb). Regarding the research as a whole: Post-vaccine samples across the study were collected a median of 72 days after the second dose, with a range of 14 to 241. SARS-CoV-2 spike-specific CD4+ TCR repertoires were compared before and after mRNA vaccination in COVID-19 convalescent patients and in infection-naive vaccine recipients. Altogether, 10 COVID-19 convalescent patients and a handful of SARS-CoV-2-naive healthy vaccine recipients made up the full study. In the study, cultures from other donors were sequenced using the Oncomine TCR Beta short-read assay on an Illumina iSeq 100. The paper's findings and limits, for the study overall: At late post-vaccination timepoints, both infection-induced and vaccine-induced clones showed marked clonal contraction, consistent with waning T cell responses. Only a small number of convalescent patients were included, and no early post-infection timepoints were available, which limited the study. Among healthy vaccine recipients, nearly all vaccine-induced clones were SARS-CoV-2 mono-reactive, and just 1 of 255 was cross-reactive with common cold coronaviruses.

Preparation of the library involved the immunoSEQ multiplex PCR assay. DNA from the cultured and isolated CD4+ T cells underwent TCR beta CDR3 sequencing. In the source study's methods: Non-productive TCR sequences were discarded, and reads were trimmed to the CDR3 region, with only CDR3s of 7 or more amino acids retained. The MANAFEST web app was used to identify antigen-specific clonotypes by comparing expansion in peptide wells with expansion in reference cultures. Positive clones required FDR<0.05 expansion versus reference and all other wells, odds ratio above 5, and frequency above 0.1% in two replicate wells. A clonotype was defined as cross-reactive if the clonotype was significantly expanded both in SARS-CoV-2 spike wells and in at least one common cold coronavirus spike condition. Using the stringdist R package, CDR3 similarity was measured by Levenshtein distance, and unrooted trees were constructed with ape in R 3.6.1. The immuneACCESS repertoire file appears here via TCRdb, limited to in-frame rearrangements. These files lack a portion of the clones; in checked studies, under half of the deficit traces to unresolved V genes, and the cause of the others is not known. Clone size and the V and J calls come from that table; the DNA yielded D and trimming. The sample table lists about 61,000 clones, 55% to 85% of them with a count of one. The ten largest clonotypes hold 1% to 1.5% of the sample.

The CDR3 holds 13 amino acids from the cysteine to the phenylalanine. This entry keeps only the CDR3 DNA: 39 bases, framed from base 1. From a lookup of the germline V gene, CDR1 and CDR2 are MDHEN and SYDVKM. V is cut back by 6 bases and J by 5 bases, with 5 bases in the junction unmatched. In the ViraFEST assay, PBMC were stimulated with viral peptide pools, and TCR sequencing was then used to find antigen-specific CD4+ T cell clonotypes based on their expansion. After around ten days of culture, CD4+ T cells were isolated with the EasySep CD4+ T cell isolation kit. Each participant received two doses of an mRNA SARS-CoV-2 vaccine, either BNT162b2 or mRNA-1273. Negative nucleocapsid antibody results before and after vaccination confirmed that the healthy vaccine recipients had no prior SARS-CoV-2 infection. Each well held more than 1.5 million PBMC cultured in IMDM containing approximately 5% human AB serum, roughly 9.6 IU/ml IL-2 and gentamicin, along with about 9.5 ug/ml peptides. Half of the culture medium was replaced with fresh IL-2-containing medium on days 3 and 7. Unless noted otherwise, every peptide stimulation condition was cultured in triplicate wells. Using Ficoll-Paque Plus gradient centrifugation, PBMC were separated from whole blood and then either used fresh or cryopreserved at -140C. The spike proteins of SARS-CoV-2 and of the common cold coronaviruses HCoV-NL63, HCoV-OC43 and HCoV-229E were spanned by overlapping peptide pools. Genomic DNA was extracted from cultured CD4+ T cells with the QIAamp micro DNA kit.

In regard to this clone: Its antigen specificity is not known. The sample holds no much larger clone one base away, and base qualities are not on file.

The TCR comes from a human donor who received a COVID-19 vaccine. The source material was CD4+ T cells from PBMCs cultured with HCoV-229E spike peptides, sampled after COVID-19 vaccination. Explained via the paper, the cell subset or site label denotes: HCoV-229E spike overlapping peptide pool stimulation. The sequence is built from TRBV28 and TRBJ2-5; TRBD2 agrees with 8 junctional bases. CDR3 sequence: CASRVREGETQYF. The DNA sequence is given as TGTGCCAGCAGGGTCCGGGAGGGGGAGACCCAGTACTTC.